These 31 T cell receptor beta chains share one sample of origin, sequenced in a study of OX40 agonist ivuxolimab in advanced cancers. Libraries were prepared by immunoSEQ multiplex PCR; TCRdb keeps only in-frame clonotypes and omits some of them. The sample lists around 90,000 clones, 70% to 90% occurring once. Sequenced here: CD4+ or CD8+ T cells sorted from blood, sampled in a trial of the OX40 agonist ivuxolimab. These receptors were obtained from an adult with an advanced solid tumor such as melanoma, head and neck, liver or kidney cancer.

V and J are TRBV2 and TRBJ2-5, with 14 bases lining up with TRBD2. This CDR3 contains 12 residues. The junction had 5 bases not matched to a gene; V was cut back by 7 bases and J by 13 bases. Germline V gene data show CDR1 as SNHLY and CDR2 as FYNNEI. CDR3 sequence: CASNGLAGGWYF. For the CDR3, the DNA is TGTGCCAGCAACGGACTAGCGGGAGGCTGGTACTTC.

CDR3 sequence reads: CAIAGTVDSNQPQHF. CDR3 nucleotide sequence: TGTGCCATTGCCGGGACAGTTGATAGCAATCAGCCCCAGCATTTT. The V gene is TRBV6-1, the J gene TRBJ1-5, with 7 positions matching TRBD1. The germline V gene has CDR1 MNHNS and CDR2 SASEGT. This CDR3 has 15 amino acids. J was trimmed by 0 bases and V by 10 bases; bases with no gene match: 9.

In its sample, this clone was seen a few times. J is TRBJ1-2 and V is TRBV5-6; tentatively, D is TRBD1 (6 bases). CDR1 and CDR2 (germline): SGHDT, YYEEEE. The CDR3 length is 12 residues. Deletions cut 3 bases from V and 3 bases from J, with 6 bases between. In nucleotides, the CDR3 is TGTGCCAGCAGCTCAGGGGACTATGGCTACACCTTC. Its translation is CASSSGDYGYTF.

The CDR3 DNA follows: TGTGCCAGCAGTTTGGGGACAGGGAGGGATCAGCCCCAGCATTTT. Encoded protein: CASSLGTGRDQPQHF. The genes are TRBV27 and TRBJ1-5; 9 positions agree with TRBD1. The CDR3 sequence is 15 residues long. Germline CDR1 is MNHEY and CDR2 is SMNVEV (reference sequence). The junction had 5 bases not matched to a gene; V was cut back by 3 bases and J by 5 bases.

The rearrangement links TRBV6-1 to TRBJ2-1; D may be TRBD2 (5 bases). This CDR3 is built from 16 residues. V was pared by 0 bases and J by 8 bases, with 17 bases between. CDR1 is MNHNS, CDR2 SASEGT, per germline. For the CDR3, the DNA is TGTGCCAGCAGTGAAGCGAGAAGTCTAGCCGGATATGAGCAGTTCTTC. As protein: CASSEARSLAGYEQFF.

This chain links TRBV6-5 with TRBJ1-5, with D hard to call. Germline V CDR1 and CDR2: MNHEY, SVGAGI. The V gene lost 2 bases and the J gene lost 5 bases, with 10 bases spanning the gap. The CDR3 is made up of 14 amino acids. The DNA of the CDR3 is TGTGCCAGCAGTTACGTGGGGAAGGATCAGCCCCAGCATTTT. Encoded protein: CASSYVGKDQPQHF.

The rearrangement uses TRBV19 and TRBJ2-5; 9 nucleotides align to TRBD1. Germline lookup yields CDR1 LNHDA and CDR2 SQIVND (reference sequence). Trimming removed 7 bases from V and 2 bases from J; junction bases left unmatched: 20. The CDR3 loop spans 19 amino acids. The CDR3 bases are TGTGCCAGTACCCCCTCCGGGACAGGGTGGCAGCGGGGTCAAGAGACCCAGTACTTC. Translation gives CASTPSGTGWQRGQETQYF.

The genes are TRBV4-2 and TRBJ2-7; D perhaps matches TRBD2 (6 bases). CDR3 length: 14 residues. Germline V CDR1 and CDR2: LGHNA, YNFKEQ. V was trimmed by 4 bases and J by 3 bases, leaving 13 bases between them. The CDR3 DNA sequence: TGTGCCAGCAGCCCGAGGGGCGGGAACTACGAGCAGTACTTC. Its translation: CASSPRGGNYEQYF.

This rearrangement joins TRBV19 to TRBJ2-3, with D possibly called TRBD1 or TRBD2 (6 bases each). The CDR3 consists of 12 residues. Germline CDR1 reads LNHDA; CDR2 reads SQIVND (reference sequence). With 3 bases removed from V and 9 bases from J, the gap between germline ends came to 10 bases. The CDR3 sequence: CASSIVGGTQYF. The CDR3 DNA sequence: TGTGCCAGTAGTATTGTGGGGGGCACGCAGTATTTT.

This clone is a singleton in its sample. The rearrangement joins TRBV11-3 to TRBJ2-7; 8 bases align to TRBD1. This CDR3 is 14 amino acids long. Germline loops: CDR1 SGHNT, CDR2 YENEEA. The ends lost 8 bases at V and 2 bases at J; junction bases unmatched: 8. In nucleotides, the CDR3 is TGTGCCAGCGGACAGGGAGCAAAGGCCTACGAGCAGTACTTC. Its protein product is CASGQGAKAYEQYF.

The chain recombines TRBV6-1 with TRBJ2-7; 9 bases agree with TRBD1. CDR1 MNHNS and CDR2 SASEGT come from the germline V gene. Trimming at V came to 3 bases and at J to 2 bases, leaving 8 bases not matched to a gene. CDR3 length equals 16 residues. The CDR3 DNA is TGTGCCAGCAGTGAGGCTGATGGGGACAGGGCCTACGAGCAGTACTTC. Protein: CASSEADGDRAYEQYF.

The rearrangement joins TRBV28 to TRBJ2-7; the D is unclear. The CDR3 has 13 residues. V lost 7 bases and J lost 6, with 16 bases in between. CDR1 is MDHEN, CDR2 SYDVKM, per germline. CDR3 sequence reads: CASTFLGSSEQYF. The DNA of the CDR3 is TGTGCCAGCACCTTTTTAGGGTCGAGCGAGCAGTACTTC.

This chain connects TRBV28 to TRBJ2-3; D is unclear. Trimming removed 7 bases from V and 2 bases from J, with 7 bases in between. The CDR3 has 12 amino acids. Germline-derived CDR1 and CDR2 are MDHEN and SYDVKM. The CDR3 nucleotides read TGTGCCAGCAATCTAGACACAGATACGCAGTATTTT. Its translation is CASNLDTDTQYF.

A single count supports this clone. Written as DNA, the CDR3 is TGTGCCAGCAGCCAGACAGGGGATAGCTATGGCTACACCTTC. This codes for CASSQTGDSYGYTF. V gene TRBV6-6 combines with J gene TRBJ1-2; 8 bases match TRBD1. Per germline, CDR1 MNHNY and CDR2 SVGAGI (reference sequence). V shed 6 bases and J 4 bases; nucleotides not matched to a gene: 7. The CDR3 runs 14 residues.

The chain recombines TRBV28 with TRBJ2-1; TRBD2 aligns across 9 bases. Germline V lookup: CDR1 MDHEN, CDR2 SYDVKM. With V trimmed by 6 bases and J by 7 bases, 10 bases remained unmatched. The CDR3 is 15 amino acids. The CDR3: CASRGDSGSRNEQFF. The CDR3 region has the DNA TGTGCCAGCAGGGGGGATAGCGGGAGTCGGAATGAGCAGTTCTTC.

This chain joins TRBV7-9 and TRBJ2-7; 11 bases match TRBD1. V shed 5 bases, J shed 11 bases, and the junction held 11 bases outside the gene matches. This CDR3 is 14 amino acids long. CDR1 is SEHNR, CDR2 FQNEAQ, per germline (reference sequence). CDR3: CASSGAGTGGTKYF. For the CDR3, the DNA is TGTGCCAGCAGCGGGGCCGGGACAGGGGGTACAAAGTACTTC.

The V call is TRBV5-5, the J call TRBJ2-7; 11 bases line up with TRBD1. The CDR3 spans 13 residues. J lost 5 bases, V lost 3 bases, and 1 base had no gene match. Germline loops: CDR1 SGHKS, CDR2 YYEKEE (reference sequence). Here the CDR3 reads CASSWTGGNEQYF. CDR3 bases: TGTGCCAGCAGCTGGACAGGGGGCAACGAGCAGTACTTC. Variable domain in full (rest from reference TRBV5-5 and TRBJ2-7): DAGVTQSPTHLIKTRGQQVTLRCSPISGHKSVSWYQQVLGQGPQFIFQYYEKEERGRGNFPDRFSARQFPNYSSELNVNALLLGDSALYLCASSWTGGNEQYFGPGTRLTVT.

There are a few counts of this clone. CDR3 nucleotide sequence: TGCGCCAGCAGCCTAATGACTAGATCCGTGGGCACAGATACGCAGTATTTT. Translation: CASSLMTRSVGTDTQYF. This chain joins TRBV5-1 and TRBJ2-3, with D possibly being TRBD2 (6 bases). Trimming stripped 4 bases from V and 1 base from J, with 19 bases between. Germline assignment: CDR1 SGHRS and CDR2 YFSETQ. The CDR3 contains 17 residues.

In this sample, this clone turned up once. The CDR3 nucleotides are TGTGCCAGCACCTCAAGAGGAAATACGCAGTATTTT. Its protein product is CASTSRGNTQYF. This sequence joins TRBV28 and TRBJ2-3; no reliable D call. The CDR3 consists of 12 residues. Germline V CDR1 and CDR2: MDHEN, SYDVKM. The ends were cut back, 7 bases at V and 7 bases at J, with 12 bases in the middle.

This clone has only one observation. The rearrangement uses TRBV19 and TRBJ2-2; D could derive from TRBD1 or TRBD2 (5 bases each). V was trimmed by 7 bases and J by 1 base, leaving 13 bases between them. Germline CDR1 reads LNHDA; CDR2 reads SQIVND (reference sequence). CDR3 length: 15 amino acids. The CDR3 region is CASTMSRGNTGELFF. CDR3 DNA: TGTGCCAGTACCATGTCGAGGGGGAACACCGGGGAGCTGTTTTTT.

This chain joins TRBV7-8 and TRBJ1-2, with 7 bases aligning to TRBD1. Unmatched junction bases numbered 6, after V lost 5 bases and J lost 3 bases. This CDR3 has 14 amino acids. Germline V gene sequence: CDR1 SGHVS, CDR2 FQNEAQ. CDR3 sequence (DNA): TGTGCCAGCAGCATAGTCGACAGGGACTATGGCTACACCTTC. Protein: CASSIVDRDYGYTF.

This chain connects TRBV4-1 to TRBJ2-3; D possibly corresponds to TRBD1 (6 bases). The V end was cut by 4 bases, the J end by 4 bases, with 15 bases between. The germline V gene has CDR1 MGHRA and CDR2 YSYEKL. The CDR3 is 15 residues long. The CDR3 sequence: CASSPRLSGADTQYF. The DNA of the CDR3 is TGCGCCAGCAGCCCCCGACTATCAGGGGCAGATACGCAGTATTTT.

This clone was seen a handful of times. V usage is TRBV5-1 and J usage is TRBJ2-7, with 9 bases lining up with TRBD1. Germline V gene lookup returns CDR1 SGHRS and CDR2 YFSETQ. With 0 bases clipped from V and 7 bases from J, the junction kept 8 bases outside the gene matches. The CDR3 has 15 residues. The chain's CDR3 is CASSLAGDRVGEQYF. CDR3 in DNA: TGCGCCAGCAGCTTGGCTGGGGACAGGGTGGGGGAGCAGTACTTC. Full variable domain (remainder filled in from reference TRBV5-1 and TRBJ2-7): KAGVTQTPRYLIKTRGQQVTLSCSPISGHRSVSWYQQTPGQGLQFLFEYFSETQRNKGNFPGRFSGRQFSNSRSEMNVSTLELGDSALYLCASSLAGDRVGEQYFGPGTRLTVT.

The chain joins TRBV6-5 to TRBJ1-1; unclear D gene. The V gene's germline CDR1 is MNHEY and CDR2 SVGAGI. The CDR3 loop spans 14 amino acids. V lost 4 bases and J 1 base, leaving 10 bases between the germline ends. CDR3 bases: TGTGCCAGCAGTTCCCCGGACGGGAACACTGAAGCTTTCTTT. Translated, it gives CASSSPDGNTEAFF.

The genes are TRBV5-1 and TRBJ2-3; D call uncertain. The CDR3 extends over 14 amino acids. V gave up 0 bases and J gave up 3 bases, with 8 bases separating them. Germline V lookup: CDR1 SGHRS, CDR2 YFSETQ. CDR3 sequence (DNA): TGCGCCAGCAGCTTGGGTAGGTGGACAGATACGCAGTATTTT. Protein product: CASSLGRWTDTQYF.

This chain uses TRBV28 with TRBJ1-1; the match to TRBD1 covers 7 bases. V was clipped by 8 bases and J by 1 base; unmatched bases: 16. This CDR3 comprises 17 residues. The V gene's germline CDR1 is MDHEN and CDR2 SYDVKM. The CDR3: CASGEPAGGKGNTEAFF. For the CDR3, the DNA is TGTGCCAGCGGGGAGCCAGCAGGGGGGAAGGGGAACACTGAAGCTTTCTTT.

The chain links TRBV28 to TRBJ2-7; TRBD1 agrees at 7 bases. This CDR3 is built from 15 residues. Germline V lookup: CDR1 MDHEN, CDR2 SYDVKM. With 6 bases clipped from V and 2 bases from J, the junction kept 10 bases outside the gene matches. The CDR3 nucleotides are TGTGCCAGCAGACACACACGGGACAGCACCTACGAGCAGTACTTC. Translation: CASRHTRDSTYEQYF.

The J gene is TRBJ2-1, the V gene TRBV7-9, with D perhaps matching TRBD1 (5 bases). The CDR3 runs 12 residues. Trimming cost V 5 bases and J 8 bases, with 10 bases left between them. Per germline, CDR1 SEHNR and CDR2 FQNEAQ (reference sequence). The CDR3, as DNA: TGTGCCAGCAGCCCTGACAGCTATGAGCAGTTCTTC. Translated: CASSPDSYEQFF. Full variable domain (outside the CDR3, taken from reference TRBV7-9 and TRBJ2-1): DTGVSQNPRHKITKRGQNVTFRCDPISEHNRLYWYRQTLGQGPEFLTYFQNEAQLEKSRLLSDRFSAERPKGSFSTLEIQRTEQGDSAMYLCASSPDSYEQFFGPGTRLTVL.

CDR3 in amino acids: CASSWRGAEKTQYF. The CDR3 DNA is TGTGCCAGCAGCTGGCGGGGGGCGGAAAAGACCCAGTACTTC. The chain uses TRBV5-4 and TRBJ2-5, with TRBD2 identical over 8 bases. The CDR3 has 14 residues. Germline CDR1 is SGHNT and CDR2 is YYREEE (reference sequence). With 3 bases clipped from V and 6 bases from J, the junction kept 7 bases outside the gene matches.

The rearrangement joins TRBV7-6 to TRBJ2-1; 8 nucleotides agree with TRBD2. The V segment lost 3 bases and the J segment 15 bases; nucleotides outside the gene matches: 13. The CDR3 is 14 residues long. CDR1 is SGHVS and CDR2 is FNYEAQ in the germline V gene. CDR3 sequence: CASSLGIRAGESFF. Here the CDR3 DNA reads TGTGCCAGCAGCTTGGGGATTAGAGCGGGAGAGTCGTTCTTC.

The chain joins TRBV13 to TRBJ2-2; 7 bases fit TRBD2. The J segment lost 4 bases and the V segment lost 7 bases, leaving 12 bases of the junction unmatched. CDR1 is PRHDT, CDR2 FYEKMQ, per germline (reference sequence). The CDR3 extends over 16 amino acids. In nucleotides, the CDR3 is TGTGCCAGCAAAGGGGTCGGGAGGAGCGGCACCGGGGAGCTGTTTTTT. Its translation is CASKGVGRSGTGELFF.